This T cell receptor (beta chain) appears in the sequencing data of a study of identifying expanded T cells in peripheral blood. Overall study results and limits: Across healthy donors, higher total template counts meant significantly greater approximately 2-week count variance. Over approximately two and four weeks, about 15 and 19 clones changed, versus approximately 1.1 between replicates.

Germline values: CDR1 MNHNS, CDR2 SASEGT. The CDR3 has 12 residues. Trimming pared 4 bases from V and 9 bases from J, leaving 10 bases between. During the collection period, no donor immune events like infections were recorded. A note on this clone: Its antigen is undetermined.

Using immunoSEQ multiplex PCR, the repertoire was profiled, and TCRdb retains in-frame clones only, with some absent. The data show tens of thousands of clones, 88% seen once. Sequencing used blood. This receptor was taken from a person aged 18 to 75 in good health. The gene calls are TRBV6-1 and TRBJ2-1; D possibly corresponds to TRBD2 (5 bases). CDR3 residues: CASSVTGIEQFF. DNA for the CDR3: TGTGCCAGCAGTGTAACGGGGATTGAGCAGTTCTTC.